Here is one T cell receptor (beta chain) with its context. The antigen is not known. These data originate in a study of shared clonotypes between healthy human individuals. General study points: About 5% was the fraction of naive CD4 clonotypes found shared across four donors. What naive subsets generally showed was a larger estimated richness than memory subsets showed.

The material for each subset, its genomic DNA, was split evenly across several immunoSEQ plates. The authors loaded 200 ng DNA, about 30,000 T cell genomes, into sorted-subset replicate PCRs. Profiled with immunoSEQ multiplex PCR; TCRdb holds only in-frame clones, not every one. The top ten hold around 0.13% of the sample, which has some 2,400,000 clones, approximately 96% seen once. V was pared by 3 bases and J by 10 bases, with 16 bases between. CDR1 and CDR2 from the germline V gene are KGHSH and LQKENI. This CDR3 spans 15 amino acids. The chain employs TRBV18 and TRBJ1-6; D is perhaps TRBD1 (6 bases). Sequenced material: naive CD4+ T cells sorted from blood. Stated subset: CD45RA+ positively selected. This clonotype was obtained from a man between 18 and 29 years old in good health. The CDR3 protein is CASSPSGGAESPLHF. DNA for the CDR3: TGTGCCAGCTCACCTTCGGGGGGGGCTGAGTCACCCCTCCACTTT.